This T cell receptor (beta chain) is drawn from a study of beta chain features in type 1 diabetes. Since all of the isolated RNA was reverse transcribed, expressed TCRB transcripts were what got sequenced. Generated by immunoSEQ multiplex PCR, the TCRdb table keeps only in-frame clones and is missing some. The table shows fewer than 550,000 clones, with 9.5% to 12% occurring only once. The study's findings and limits: Overrepresentation of cells with high TCR expression could result from cDNA sequencing.

Worth noting for this clone: The target antigen is unknown.

The source of this sequence is a woman aged 18-29 years in good health. Sequenced sample: naive CD4+ T cells from blood.

The CDR3 spells CASSVRPSGGTDTQYF. The CDR3 nucleotides read TGTGCCAGCAGCGTACGGCCTAGCGGGGGCACAGATACGCAGTATTTT. The chain joins TRBV9 to TRBJ2-3, with 9 positions matching TRBD2. From germline, CDR1 is SGDLS and CDR2 YYNGEE. The CDR3 loop spans 16 amino acids. J gave up 1 base and V 1 base, and 4 bases lay outside the gene matches.